The next 20 T cell receptor beta chains were all read from a single sample in a study of control samples from healthy donors and cancer patients. Assay: immunoSEQ multiplex PCR; the TCRdb copy retains only in-frame clones and omits some. Here the sample spans roughly 370,000 clones, 75% to 95% being singletons. The sample comprised PBMCs. These receptors were collected from a man aged 35-49 years with head and neck cancer.

This clone is a singleton in its sample. This sequence joins TRBV5-1 and TRBJ2-7, with D perhaps TRBD2 (5 bases). V was shortened by 0 bases and J by 10 bases, with 11 bases between the two germline ends. Germline V CDR1 and CDR2: SGHRS, YFSETQ. This CDR3 is 12 amino acids long. The CDR3 DNA reads as TGCGCCAGCAGCTTGGACTTCGGAGGTCAGTACTTC. Translated, it gives CASSLDFGGQYF.

The chain carries TRBV11-2 and TRBJ2-7; TRBD1 is a possible D gene (6 bases). This CDR3 has 15 residues. With 4 bases removed from V and 0 bases from J, the gap between germline ends came to 13 bases. Germline V gene data show CDR1 as SGHAT and CDR2 as FQNNGV. CDR3: CASSYGDMSSYEQYF. The CDR3 bases are TGTGCCAGCAGCTACGGGGACATGAGCTCCTACGAGCAGTACTTC.

V usage is TRBV28 and J usage is TRBJ2-1; 8 bases align to TRBD2. The V gene's germline CDR1 is MDHEN and CDR2 SYDVKM. Trimming cost V 10 bases and J 6 bases; bases outside gene matches: 8. The CDR3 runs 13 residues. The CDR3 here is CATRAGGFNEQFF. CDR3 sequence (DNA): TGTGCCACGAGGGCGGGAGGTTTCAATGAGCAGTTCTTC.

The CDR3, as DNA: TGTGCCAGCAGCTTCCCGACAGGGCGAGAGACCCAGTACTTC. Translating it yields CASSFPTGRETQYF. The V call is TRBV5-6, the J call TRBJ2-5, with TRBD1 matching over 7 bases. This CDR3 contains 14 residues. Germline loops: CDR1 SGHDT, CDR2 YYEEEE. The trim removed 2 bases at V and 4 bases at J, leaving 5 bases unmatched.

V is TRBV28 and J is TRBJ1-3, with a possible D match to TRBD1 (6 bases). CDR1 and CDR2 (germline): MDHEN, SYDVKM. V dropped 10 bases and J dropped 4 bases, with 14 bases sitting between them. The CDR3 runs 13 residues. The CDR3 DNA is TGTGCCACCCATACAGGGCGAGGAAACACCATATATTTT. Its protein is CATHTGRGNTIYF.

This chain connects TRBV11-2 to TRBJ1-4; D gene ambiguous. From germline, CDR1 is SGHAT and CDR2 FQNNGV. The V and J ends lost 5 bases and 6 bases respectively, with 16 bases between them. The CDR3 is made up of 15 amino acids. The DNA for the CDR3 is TGTGCCAGCAGCAGTAGTCGGGTTTCGGATGAAAAACTGTTTTTT. It codes for CASSSSRVSDEKLFF.

The chain combines TRBV5-1 with TRBJ1-1, with a tentative D call TRBD1 (6 bases). Germline assignment: CDR1 SGHRS and CDR2 YFSETQ. This CDR3 has 16 residues. Trimming left V 5 bases short and J 0 bases short, with 17 bases between. The CDR3 loop reads CASRQRQTGMNTEAFF. Here the CDR3 DNA reads TGCGCCAGCAGACAAAGACAGACAGGCATGAACACTGAAGCTTTCTTT. Using reference TRBV5-1 and TRBJ1-1 for the parts outside the CDR3, the full variable domain is KAGVTQTPRYLIKTRGQQVTLSCSPISGHRSVSWYQQTPGQGLQFLFEYFSETQRNKGNFPGRFSGRQFSNSRSEMNVSTLELGDSALYLCASRQRQTGMNTEAFFGQGTRLTVV.

The genes are TRBV18 and TRBJ2-1, with 7 bases lining up with TRBD1. V trimming: 4 bases; J trimming: 5 bases; junction bases outside the gene matches: 5. The CDR3 sequence is 14 residues long. Germline V gene sequence: CDR1 KGHSH, CDR2 LQKENI. The CDR3 loop is CASSRATGDNEQFF. The CDR3 DNA reads as TGTGCCAGCTCACGAGCTACAGGGGACAATGAGCAGTTCTTC.

A single count supports this clone. The chain is built from TRBV2 and TRBJ1-4; 7 positions agree with TRBD1. This CDR3 region has 14 residues. CDR1 is SNHLY and CDR2 is FYNNEI in the germline V gene. The junction had 4 bases not matched to a gene; V was cut back by 4 bases and J by 5 bases. CDR3 nucleotides: TGTGCCAGCAGTGTACAGGGGCGGAATGAAAAACTGTTTTTT. Translating it yields CASSVQGRNEKLFF.

The chain has TRBV3-1 (or the pseudogene TRBV3-2) and TRBJ1-2, with a possible D match to TRBD1 (6 bases). The ends were cut back, 4 bases at V and 4 bases at J, with 10 bases in the middle. The germline V gene encodes CDR1 LGHDT and CDR2 YNNKEL (reference sequence). This CDR3 spans 13 amino acids. This chain's CDR3 is CASSLGQIYGYTF. For the CDR3, the DNA is TGTGCCAGCAGCCTCGGACAGATCTATGGCTACACCTTC.

V is TRBV28 and J is TRBJ1-2; 8 bases line up with TRBD1. From germline, CDR1 is MDHEN and CDR2 SYDVKM. The CDR3 runs to 16 residues. The ends lost 1 base at V and 11 bases at J; junction bases unmatched: 15. The CDR3 sequence is CASSLSALTGAIGYTF. The CDR3, as DNA: TGTGCCAGCAGTTTATCCGCGTTGACAGGGGCCATAGGATACACCTTC.

The chain joins TRBV11-2 to TRBJ1-3; no reliable D call. This CDR3 contains 16 residues. CDR1 and CDR2 from the germline V gene are SGHAT and FQNNGV. V was cut by 5 bases and J by 3 bases, with 17 bases left in between. CDR3 in amino acids: CASSDPTWRVGNTIYF. The CDR3, as DNA: TGTGCCAGCAGCGATCCAACCTGGAGGGTTGGAAACACCATATATTTT.

The table lists this clone with a count of one. The CDR3 region is CASSRWGAITEAFF. The DNA of the CDR3 is TGTGCCAGCAGCCGTTGGGGGGCAATCACTGAAGCTTTCTTT. The V and J genes are TRBV16 and TRBJ1-1, with TRBD1 as a possible D gene (6 bases). Germline V gene lookup returns CDR1 KGHSY and CDR2 FQNENV. V shed 4 bases and J shed 4 bases, with 13 bases lying between them. CDR3 length: 14 residues.

This clone came up a few times. V is TRBV7-9 and J is TRBJ2-7, with 11 bases matching TRBD2. The germline gives CDR1 SEHNR, CDR2 FQNEAQ (reference sequence). The V gene end was trimmed by 1 base and the J gene end by 5 bases; junction bases not matched to a gene: 4. The CDR3 sequence is 15 residues long. The CDR3 protein is CASSLGPTSGDEQYF. DNA of the CDR3: TGTGCCAGCAGCTTAGGCCCGACTAGCGGGGACGAGCAGTACTTC.

The chain recombines TRBV7-9 with TRBJ1-6; D gene unclear. The CDR3 runs to 16 residues. V was clipped by 5 bases and J by 10 bases, with 21 bases between them. Germline-derived CDR1 and CDR2 are SEHNR and FQNEAQ (reference sequence). CDR3 protein: CASSTGEGPSGSPLHF. CDR3 in DNA: TGTGCCAGCAGCACCGGAGAGGGTCCGTCGGGGTCACCCCTCCACTTT.

The CDR3 spells CASSLAGVYRNRETQYF. The CDR3 nucleotides are TGTGCCAGCAGCTTGGCAGGGGTCTATCGCAATAGAGAGACCCAGTACTTC. The gene calls are TRBV5-5 and TRBJ2-5, with D possibly matching TRBD1 (6 bases). CDR1 is SGHKS, CDR2 YYEKEE, per germline (reference sequence). CDR3 size: 17 residues. Trimming left V 0 bases short and J 4 bases short, with 19 bases between.

This clone was picked up one time. The chain carries TRBV19 and TRBJ1-4; D is undetermined. The CDR3 loop spans 14 amino acids. In germline, CDR1 is LNHDA, CDR2 SQIVND (reference sequence). The V and J ends lost 3 bases and 6 bases respectively, with 11 bases between them. CDR3: CASSILREDEKLFF. The CDR3 nucleotides are TGTGCCAGTAGTATCCTGAGAGAGGATGAAAAACTGTTTTTT. The full variable domain, rest sourced from reference TRBV19 and TRBJ1-4, is DGGITQSPKYLFRKEGQNVTLSCEQNLNHDAMYWYRQDPGQGLRLIYYSQIVNDFQKGDIAEGYSVSREKKESFPLTVTSAQKNPTAFYLCASSILREDEKLFFGSGTQLSVL.

The V and J genes are TRBV7-3 and TRBJ1-1, with D possibly TRBD1 on 6 matching bases. V lost 1 base to trimming and J lost 4 bases, with 16 bases between them. Germline V gene sequence: CDR1 SGHTA, CDR2 FQGTGA. CDR3 size: 16 residues. The CDR3 DNA sequence: TGTGCCAGCAGCTTAATGGGACAACCGGGAAGCACTGAAGCTTTCTTT. It yields the protein CASSLMGQPGSTEAFF.

The chain combines TRBV19 with TRBJ1-1; 8 bases line up with TRBD1. Germline V gene lookup returns CDR1 LNHDA and CDR2 SQIVND (reference sequence). This CDR3 region has 16 residues. Germline trimming cut 0 bases from V and 7 bases from J; bases unmatched to any gene: 10. Written as DNA, the CDR3 is TGTGCCAGTAGTATAGAACACCCGACAGGGGTGGGTGAAGCTTTCTTT. Its translation: CASSIEHPTGVGEAFF.

The chain is built from TRBV5-6 and TRBJ2-7; 8 bases fit TRBD2. From germline, CDR1 is SGHDT and CDR2 YYEEEE. After removal of 4 bases from V and 4 bases from J, the junction contained 7 bases not matched to a gene. CDR3 length: 14 amino acids. CDR3 bases: TGTGCCAGCAGCCCGGGGAGCGGGGGATACGAGCAGTACTTC. It yields the protein CASSPGSGGYEQYF.